Below, one T cell receptor (beta chain) is given with its context. Its binding antigen is unknown. The sample holds no much larger clone one base away, and base qualities are not on file. The source of the sample is a study of T cell responses to AZD1222 COVID-19 vaccine (dated by TCRdb to about 2021). Looking at the study overall: AZD1222 recipients given second doses at about 4 weeks or at about 12 weeks were pooled, since spike-specific TCR depth and breadth were not found to differ between the two schedules. TCR sequencing covered fewer than 250 trial participants: 207 given two doses of AZD1222 and 26 given two doses of MenACWY control vaccine. Trial participants were enrolled by age into subgroups of 18-55, 56-69 and 70-plus years, and around 150, 28 and 57 TCR-sequenced participants, respectively, were included in these subgroups. The investigation overall reported the following: Participants were mostly white British, with more females than males. The authors suggested clonal diversity may have been underestimated. Conclusions about previously exposed vaccinees are limited because only 6 or 7 AZD1222 recipients were SARS-CoV-2 seropositive at baseline. Reportedly, close to half of the unique spike-specific TCRs recognized epitopes lying outside the regions that are mutated in the B.1.351 and B.1.1.7 variants. In the small 56-69-year group, the increase in depth fell short of significance, most likely because of low power. After two AZD1222 doses, both the breadth and the depth of spike-specific TCRs were significantly higher than at day 0 and than in MenACWY recipients. The whole spike protein was spanned by vaccine-associated CD4 TCRs, and dominant responses were seen in regions 160-218 and 743-854. Because no samples from the day 14 peak response were available, repertoires could be characterized only after the peak T cell response.

This sample's time point label indicates: baseline before first vaccination. Vaccinee samples were obtained from the UK trials COV001 and COV002, which included a single-blind randomized controlled phase 2/3 trial of AZD1222 (ChAdOx1 nCoV-19) in healthy adults. For TCRbeta chain sequencing, PBMC samples from trial participants were taken at day 0 and at day 28 after the second dose. The CDR3 regions of human TCRbeta chains were analyzed by immunosequencing. For the original study's pipeline: Repertoire TCRs were checked for matches against a reference library of SARS-CoV-2-specific TCRs that had been generated using the MIRA antigen-specificity platform. Breadth meant the fraction of unique TCRs that were SARS-CoV-2-associated, whereas depth meant the fraction of total T cells that were SARS-CoV-2-associated. Using the MIRA data, each spike-specific TCR was assigned both to the spike region to which the TCR was reactive and to a CD4 or CD8 class. Log10-transformed breadth and depth values were compared by one-way ANOVA with Sidak's multiple comparisons tests. TCRdb took over this immuneACCESS table, retaining in-frame rearrangements with V and J assigned. Such tables are incomplete; in checked studies, under half of the missing clones stem from an unresolved V gene, and the remainder is unexplained. D and trimming were read from the DNA, whereas the V and J calls and clone size are those reported in that table. This sample has approximately 160,000 clones in its table, and 93% of those were observed once. About 1% of the sample is taken by the ten largest.

Trimming removed 4 bases from V and 1 base from J; the gene matches leave 9 bases unexplained. The CDR3 holds 17 amino acids from the cysteine to the phenylalanine. The entry retains the CDR3 DNA only, 51 bases that are in frame from base 1. Reading the germline V gene gives CDR1 LGHNA and CDR2 YSLEER. This TCR was recovered from an adult in good health. This receptor chain uses TRBV4-3 and TRBJ2-3, with TRBD1 matching 9 junction bases. This specimen consisted of peripheral blood, obtained on day 0 of AZD1222 vaccination. CDR3 sequence: CASSRETGGFGTDTQYF. The sequenced DNA is TGCGCCAGCAGCCGGGAAACAGGGGGCTTTGGCACAGATACGCAGTATTTT.